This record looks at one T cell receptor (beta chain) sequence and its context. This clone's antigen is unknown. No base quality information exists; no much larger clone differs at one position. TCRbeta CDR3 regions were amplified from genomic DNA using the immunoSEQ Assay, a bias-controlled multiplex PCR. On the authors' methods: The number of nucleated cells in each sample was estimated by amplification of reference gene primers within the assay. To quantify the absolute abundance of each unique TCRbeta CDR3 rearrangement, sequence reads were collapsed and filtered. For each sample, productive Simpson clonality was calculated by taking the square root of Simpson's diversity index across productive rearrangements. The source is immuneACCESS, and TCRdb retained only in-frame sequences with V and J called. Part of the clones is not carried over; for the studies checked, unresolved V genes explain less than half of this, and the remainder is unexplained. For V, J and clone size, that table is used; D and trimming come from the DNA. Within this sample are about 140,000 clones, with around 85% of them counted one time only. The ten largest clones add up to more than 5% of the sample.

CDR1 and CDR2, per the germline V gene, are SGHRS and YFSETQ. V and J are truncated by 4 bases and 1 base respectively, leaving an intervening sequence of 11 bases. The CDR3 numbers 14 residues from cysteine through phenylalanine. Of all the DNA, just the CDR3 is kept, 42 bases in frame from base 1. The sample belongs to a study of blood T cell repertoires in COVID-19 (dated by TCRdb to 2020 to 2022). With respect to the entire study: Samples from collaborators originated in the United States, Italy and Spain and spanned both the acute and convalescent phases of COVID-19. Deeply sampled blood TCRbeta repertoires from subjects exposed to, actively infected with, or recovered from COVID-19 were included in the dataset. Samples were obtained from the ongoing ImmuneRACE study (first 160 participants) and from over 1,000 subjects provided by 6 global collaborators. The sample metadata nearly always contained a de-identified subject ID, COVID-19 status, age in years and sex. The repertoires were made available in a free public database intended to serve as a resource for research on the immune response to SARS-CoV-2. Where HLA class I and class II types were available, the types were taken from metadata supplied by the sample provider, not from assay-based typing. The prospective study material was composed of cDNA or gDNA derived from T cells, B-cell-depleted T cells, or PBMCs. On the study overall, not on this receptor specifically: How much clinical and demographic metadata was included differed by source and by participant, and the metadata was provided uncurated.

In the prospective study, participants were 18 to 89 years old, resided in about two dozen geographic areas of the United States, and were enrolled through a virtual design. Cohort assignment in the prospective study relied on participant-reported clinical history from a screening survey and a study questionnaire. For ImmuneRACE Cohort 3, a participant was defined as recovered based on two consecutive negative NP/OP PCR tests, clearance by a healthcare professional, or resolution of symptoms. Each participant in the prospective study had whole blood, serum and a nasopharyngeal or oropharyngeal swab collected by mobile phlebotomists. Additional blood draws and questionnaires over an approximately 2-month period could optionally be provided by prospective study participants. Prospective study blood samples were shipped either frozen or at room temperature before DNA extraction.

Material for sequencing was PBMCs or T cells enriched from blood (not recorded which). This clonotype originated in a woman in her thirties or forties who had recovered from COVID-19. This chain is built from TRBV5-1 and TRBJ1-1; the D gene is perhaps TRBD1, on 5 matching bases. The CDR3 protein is CASSADGQNTEAFF. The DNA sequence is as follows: TGCGCCAGCAGCGCGGACGGACAGAACACTGAAGCTTTCTTT.